Sequencing of this T cell receptor (beta chain) was carried out in a study of human T cells and chemical hapten exposure. Time point in this sample: pre-sensitization, week 0. Treatment meaning: therapeutic diphenylcyclopropenone sensitization with weekly scalp DPC. Blood collection happened ahead of applying each patch test. The CDR3 is made up of 14 amino acids. CDR1 is SEHNR and CDR2 is FQNEAQ in the germline V gene (reference sequence). V shed 2 bases and J shed 6 bases, with 14 bases lying between them. Study-level findings and limits: Patch test score showed a positive correlation with PT1 expanded TCR counts.

This clonotype appeared a few times. The antigen remains unidentified. Individual cDNA molecules (in the library) carried attached unique molecular identifiers. TCRdb re-analysed the RACE reads in MiXCR, keeping a single row per CDR3 protein. The repertoire holds nearly 110,000 distinct CDR3 sequences, with approximately 12% as singletons. This TCR was sampled from a woman aged 50 to 60 with alopecia areata. Some clones in this sample may be carry-over from other donors' samples. The chain combines TRBV7-9 with TRBJ2-7, with D possibly TRBD1 on 6 matching bases. The sample consisted of whole blood, taken in connection with sensitization to the hapten diphenylcyclopropenone (DPC). As DNA, the CDR3 is TGTGCCAGCAGCTTAACAACTACAGGGTCCGAGCAGTACTTC. This sequence encodes CASSLTTTGSEQYF.